This is a list of T cell receptor beta chains from one sample in a study of T cell repertoires in cytomegalovirus infection. TCRdb re-called the reads through MiXCR, storing one row per CDR3 protein. This sample carries roughly 100,000 distinct CDR3 sequences, approximately 45% of them seen once, and the ten largest clones take about three quarters. The antigens of these receptors remain unknown. This specimen was CD8+ T cells from cultured PBMCs, taken from culture after CMV antigen stimulation. The receptors derive from a human donor in good health (CMV status not recorded). Some clones in this sample may be carry-over from other donors' samples. Each CDR3 is given with its conserved first and last residue. D genes are given only for firm matches. Expanded clones are given a class, and other clones once, few, many or no size at all.

cdr3_aa: CASRLHQNSYNSPLHF; cdr3_nt: TGCGCCAGCAGACTCCACCAGAACTCCTATAATTCACCCCTCCACTTT; v_call: TRBV4-1; d_call: NA; j_call: TRBJ1-6; clone_size: NA
cdr3_aa: CASSPPEGQFF; cdr3_nt: TGTGCCAGCAGTCCCCCCGAGGGGCAGTTCTTC; v_call: TRBV12-3/TRBV12-4; d_call: NA; j_call: TRBJ2-1; clone_size: NA
cdr3_aa: CASSLLGNQPQHF; cdr3_nt: TGTGCCAGCAGCTTGTTAGGCAATCAGCCCCAGCATTTT; v_call: TRBV5-6; d_call: NA; j_call: TRBJ1-5; clone_size: NA
cdr3_aa: CASSQDTGTGPLEQYF; cdr3_nt: TGCGCCAGCAGCCAAGATACAGGGACAGGGCCACTCGAGCAGTACTTC; v_call: TRBV4-1; d_call: TRBD1; j_call: TRBJ2-7; clone_size: NA
cdr3_aa: CASSYGERTIYNEQFF; cdr3_nt: TGTGCCAGCAGCTACGGGGAACGGACCATCTACAATGAGCAGTTCTTC; v_call: TRBV5-4; d_call: NA; j_call: TRBJ2-1; clone_size: once
cdr3_aa: CASSPPGQARNTEAFF; cdr3_nt: TGTGCCAGCAGCCCGCCGGGACAGGCTCGGAACACTGAAGCTTTCTTT; v_call: TRBV7-9; d_call: TRBD1; j_call: TRBJ1-1; clone_size: NA
cdr3_aa: CSVPGQGNYEQYF; cdr3_nt: TGCAGCGTGCCGGGACAGGGAAACTACGAGCAGTACTTC; v_call: TRBV29-1; d_call: TRBD1; j_call: TRBJ2-7; clone_size: NA
cdr3_aa: CAISGPRLAFPSEQFF; cdr3_nt: TGTGCCATCAGTGGACCCAGACTCGCTTTTCCTTCTGAGCAGTTCTTC; v_call: TRBV10-3; d_call: NA; j_call: TRBJ2-1; clone_size: few
cdr3_aa: CASSLKSGGYEQYF; cdr3_nt: TGTGCCAGCAGTTTGAAGTCGGGGGGATACGAGCAGTACTTC; v_call: TRBV12-3/TRBV12-4; d_call: TRBD2; j_call: TRBJ2-7; clone_size: many
cdr3_aa: CASSFGTSTRETQYF; cdr3_nt: TGTGCCAGCAGTTTCGGGACTAGTACCAGAGAGACCCAGTACTTC; v_call: TRBV27; d_call: TRBD2; j_call: TRBJ2-5; clone_size: NA
cdr3_aa: CATSRGRGYEQYF; cdr3_nt: TGTGCCACCAGCAGAGGGAGGGGCTACGAGCAGTACTTC; v_call: TRBV15; d_call: NA; j_call: TRBJ2-7; clone_size: NA
cdr3_aa: CASRYTSGVGNEQFF; cdr3_nt: TGCGCCAGCAGATATACTAGCGGGGTCGGGAATGAGCAGTTCTTC; v_call: TRBV5-1; d_call: TRBD2; j_call: TRBJ2-1; clone_size: few
cdr3_aa: CASSPTGTTNEKLFF; cdr3_nt: TGTGCCAGCAGTCCGACAGGGACGACTAATGAAAAACTGTTTTTT; v_call: TRBV27; d_call: TRBD1; j_call: TRBJ1-4; clone_size: NA
cdr3_aa: CASSAWGQSYEQYF; cdr3_nt: TGTGCCAGCAGTGCATGGGGACAGTCCTACGAGCAGTACTTC; v_call: TRBV6-6; d_call: TRBD1; j_call: TRBJ2-7; clone_size: NA
cdr3_aa: CASGSPRDRGSGANVLTF; cdr3_nt: TGTGCCAGCGGATCCCCACGGGACAGGGGATCTGGGGCCAACGTCCTGACTTTC; v_call: TRBV27; d_call: TRBD1; j_call: TRBJ2-6; clone_size: few
cdr3_aa: CASSDTGSEQYF; cdr3_nt: TGTGCCAGCAGTGACACAGGGAGCGAGCAGTACTTC; v_call: TRBV2; d_call: NA; j_call: TRBJ2-7; clone_size: few
cdr3_aa: CASSLLGGGENQPQHF; cdr3_nt: TGTGCCAGCAGCTTATTGGGGGGCGGAGAGAATCAGCCCCAGCATTTT; v_call: TRBV7-2; d_call: NA; j_call: TRBJ1-5; clone_size: many
cdr3_aa: CASSPFGGERYNEQFF; cdr3_nt: TGTGCCAGCTCACCATTCGGGGGGGAACGCTACAATGAGCAGTTCTTC; v_call: TRBV18; d_call: TRBD2; j_call: TRBJ2-1; clone_size: many
cdr3_aa: CASSSYWNTEAFF; cdr3_nt: TGTGCCAGCAGTTCATACTGGAACACTGAAGCTTTCTTT; v_call: TRBV6-1; d_call: NA; j_call: TRBJ1-1; clone_size: NA
cdr3_aa: CASSLTGWTNEKLFF; cdr3_nt: TGTGCCAGCAGCCTAACAGGGTGGACTAATGAAAAACTGTTTTTT; v_call: TRBV7-2; d_call: NA; j_call: TRBJ1-4; clone_size: NA
cdr3_aa: CASSIGGVTDTQYF; cdr3_nt: TGTGCCAGTAGTATAGGGGGAGTTACAGATACGCAGTATTTT; v_call: TRBV19; d_call: NA; j_call: TRBJ2-3; clone_size: NA
cdr3_aa: CASSPDSTEQFF; cdr3_nt: TGTGCCAGCAGCCCGGACTCTACTGAGCAGTTCTTC; v_call: TRBV7-9; d_call: NA; j_call: TRBJ2-1; clone_size: few
cdr3_aa: CASSWSIHSYEQYF; cdr3_nt: TGTGCCAGCAGCTGGTCGATTCACTCCTACGAGCAGTACTTC; v_call: TRBV27; d_call: NA; j_call: TRBJ2-7; clone_size: NA